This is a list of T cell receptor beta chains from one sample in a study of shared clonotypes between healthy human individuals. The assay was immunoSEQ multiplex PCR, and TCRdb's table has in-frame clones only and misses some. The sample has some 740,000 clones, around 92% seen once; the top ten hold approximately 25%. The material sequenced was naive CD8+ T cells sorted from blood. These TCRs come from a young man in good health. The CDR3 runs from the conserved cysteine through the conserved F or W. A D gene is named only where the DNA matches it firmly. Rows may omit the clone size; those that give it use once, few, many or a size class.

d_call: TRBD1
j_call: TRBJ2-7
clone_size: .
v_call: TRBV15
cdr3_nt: TGTGCCACCAGCAGGGACAGGGGGGGCTTCTACGAGCAGTACTTC
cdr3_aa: CATSRDRGGFYEQYF

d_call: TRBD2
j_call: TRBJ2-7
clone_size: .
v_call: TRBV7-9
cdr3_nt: TGTGCCAGCAGCTTAGTTACTAGCGGGAGTACGGACGAGCAGTACTTC
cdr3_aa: CASSLVTSGSTDEQYF

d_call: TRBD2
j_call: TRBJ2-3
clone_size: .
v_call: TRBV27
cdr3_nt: TGTGCCAGCAGTGAACTAGCGTTTCAAGATACGCAGTATTTT
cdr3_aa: CASSELAFQDTQYF

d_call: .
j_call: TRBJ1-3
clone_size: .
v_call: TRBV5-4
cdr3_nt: TGTGCCAGCGGGGCGTGGGGGTCTGGAAACACCATATATTTT
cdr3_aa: CASGAWGSGNTIYF

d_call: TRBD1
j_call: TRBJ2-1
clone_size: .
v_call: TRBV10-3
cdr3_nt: TGTGCCATCAGTGAGACGGGACAGGGGATGAGCTCCTACAATGAGCAGTTCTTC
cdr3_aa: CAISETGQGMSSYNEQFF

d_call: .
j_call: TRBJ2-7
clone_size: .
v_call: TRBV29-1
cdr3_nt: TGCAGCGTTGTTTTCAGAAAAGCCTACGAGCAGTACTTC
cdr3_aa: CSVVFRKAYEQYF

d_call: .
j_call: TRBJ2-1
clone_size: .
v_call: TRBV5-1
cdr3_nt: TGCGCCAGCAGCCCATTGGGGAGCTCCTACAATGAGCAGTTCTTC
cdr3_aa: CASSPLGSSYNEQFF

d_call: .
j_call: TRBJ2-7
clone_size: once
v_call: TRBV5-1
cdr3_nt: TGCGCCAGCAGCTTGTCGTCCGGGTACGAGCAGTACTTC
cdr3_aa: CASSLSSGYEQYF

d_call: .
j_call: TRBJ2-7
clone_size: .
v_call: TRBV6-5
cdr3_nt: TGTGCCAGCAGTTACCCTGGCTACGAGCAGTACTTC
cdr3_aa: CASSYPGYEQYF

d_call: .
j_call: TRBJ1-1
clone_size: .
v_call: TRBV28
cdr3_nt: TGTGCCAGCAGTCTAAGAAATTTCCAGCACACTGAAGCTTTCTTT
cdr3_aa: CASSLRNFQHTEAFF

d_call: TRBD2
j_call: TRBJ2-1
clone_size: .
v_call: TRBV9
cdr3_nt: TGTGCCAGCACCCCTCAAGGTAGCGGGAGTCCCTACAATGAGCAGTTCTTC
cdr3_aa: CASTPQGSGSPYNEQFF

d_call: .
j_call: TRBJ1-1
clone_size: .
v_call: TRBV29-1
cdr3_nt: TGCAGCGTTGAAGTCCAGGGCCCTGAAGCTTTCTTT
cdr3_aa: CSVEVQGPEAFF

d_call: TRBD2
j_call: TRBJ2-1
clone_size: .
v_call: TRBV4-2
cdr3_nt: TGTGCCAGCAGCCAAAGACTAGCGGGAGGTCCAAGCAATGAGCAGTTCTTC
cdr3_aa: CASSQRLAGGPSNEQFF

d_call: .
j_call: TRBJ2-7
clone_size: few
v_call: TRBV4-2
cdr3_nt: TGTGCCAGCAGCCAAGAGGACGTAGCCTACGAGCAGTACTTC
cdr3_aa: CASSQEDVAYEQYF

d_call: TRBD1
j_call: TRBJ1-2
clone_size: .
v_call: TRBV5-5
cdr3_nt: TGTGCCAGCAGTATTACCGGGACAGGGAACTATGGCTACACCTTC
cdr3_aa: CASSITGTGNYGYTF

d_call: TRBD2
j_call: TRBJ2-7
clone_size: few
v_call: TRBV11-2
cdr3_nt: TGTGCCAGCAGCTTATTTGGGGTGAAATTAGCGGGTCAGGACGAGCAGTACTTC
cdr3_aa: CASSLFGVKLAGQDEQYF

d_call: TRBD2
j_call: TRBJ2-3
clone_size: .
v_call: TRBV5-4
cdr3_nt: TGTGCCAGCAGCTTTGGACTAGCGGGACGGGCCACAGATACGCAGTATTTT
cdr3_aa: CASSFGLAGRATDTQYF

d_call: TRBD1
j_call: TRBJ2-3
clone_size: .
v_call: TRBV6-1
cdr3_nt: TGTGCCGTAGACAGGGACGGCACAGATACGCAGTATTTT
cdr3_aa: CAVDRDGTDTQYF

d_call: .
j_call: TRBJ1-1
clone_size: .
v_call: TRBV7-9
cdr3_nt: TGTGCCAGCAGCCAAATACTGGGAGAGAACACTGAAGCTTTCTTT
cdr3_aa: CASSQILGENTEAFF

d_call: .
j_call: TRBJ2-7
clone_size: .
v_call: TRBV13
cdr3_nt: TGTGCCAGCAGGGACGGCTACTCCTACGAGCAGTACTTC
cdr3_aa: CASRDGYSYEQYF

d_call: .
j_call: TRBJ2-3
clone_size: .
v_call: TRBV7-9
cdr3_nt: TGTGCCAGCAGCTTGGGGGGCTTGGTCACAGATACGCAGTATTTT
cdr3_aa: CASSLGGLVTDTQYF

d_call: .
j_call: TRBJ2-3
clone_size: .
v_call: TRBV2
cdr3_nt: TGTGCCAGCCCCAGCGCCGAGATGCAGTATTTT
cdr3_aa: CASPSAEMQYF

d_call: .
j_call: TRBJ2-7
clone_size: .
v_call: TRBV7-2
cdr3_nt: TGTGCCAGCAGCGACCGGGACACGACCTACGAGCAGTACTTC
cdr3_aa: CASSDRDTTYEQYF

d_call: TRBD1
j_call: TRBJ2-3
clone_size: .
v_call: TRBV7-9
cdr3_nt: TGTGCCAGCAGCACCCGGGACAGGGATCGGGATACGCAGTATTTT
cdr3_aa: CASSTRDRDRDTQYF

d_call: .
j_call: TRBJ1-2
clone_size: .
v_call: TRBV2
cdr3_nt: TGTGCCAGCAGTGTCGCAGAGTCAGGGAGCTTTTATGGCTACACCTTC
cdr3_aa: CASSVAESGSFYGYTF

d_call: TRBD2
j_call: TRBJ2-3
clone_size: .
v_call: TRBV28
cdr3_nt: TGTGCCAGCAGTTCATCTAGCGGGACTAGCACAGATACGCAGTATTTT
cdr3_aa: CASSSSSGTSTDTQYF

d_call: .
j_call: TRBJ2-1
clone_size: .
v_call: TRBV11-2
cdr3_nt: TGTGCCAGCAGCTTAGTTCCACTCAATGAGCAGTTCTTC
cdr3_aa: CASSLVPLNEQFF

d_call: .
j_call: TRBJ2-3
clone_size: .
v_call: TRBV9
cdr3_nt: TGTGCCAGCAGCGTCTACCCTACAATTACGGGGGATACGCAGTATTTT
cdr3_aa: CASSVYPTITGDTQYF

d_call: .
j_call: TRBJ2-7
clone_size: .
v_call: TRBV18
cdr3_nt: TGTGCCAGCTCACCTAACGGGGGGCTACCAAAAGTCGGAGAGCAGTACTTC
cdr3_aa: CASSPNGGLPKVGEQYF

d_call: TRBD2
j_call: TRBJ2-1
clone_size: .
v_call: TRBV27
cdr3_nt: TGTGCCAGCAGTTTCGAACTAGCGGTCTACAATGAGCAGTTCTTC
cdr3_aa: CASSFELAVYNEQFF

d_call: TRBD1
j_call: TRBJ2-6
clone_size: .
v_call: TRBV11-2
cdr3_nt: TGTGCCAGCAGCTCCCCCCGGACAGGGGTCCCCTCTGGGGCCAACGTCCTGACTTTC
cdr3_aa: CASSSPRTGVPSGANVLTF

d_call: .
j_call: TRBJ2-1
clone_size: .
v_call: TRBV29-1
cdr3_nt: TGCAGCGTTGAGGATGGGCAAAGCTCCTACAATGAGCAGTTCTTC
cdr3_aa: CSVEDGQSSYNEQFF

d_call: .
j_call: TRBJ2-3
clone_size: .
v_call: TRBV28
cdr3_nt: TGTGCCAGCAGTCCGCTCGATAGCGAAGCAGATACGCAGTATTTT
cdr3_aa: CASSPLDSEADTQYF

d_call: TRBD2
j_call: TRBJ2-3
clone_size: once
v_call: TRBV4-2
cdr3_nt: TGTGCCAGCAGCCCGCAACTAGCGGGAGTCGGCACAGATACGCAGTATTTT
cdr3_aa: CASSPQLAGVGTDTQYF

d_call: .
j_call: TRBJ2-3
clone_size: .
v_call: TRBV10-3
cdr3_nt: TGTGCCATCAGTGACGCGGACAGCAGCACAGATACGCAGTATTTT
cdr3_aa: CAISDADSSTDTQYF

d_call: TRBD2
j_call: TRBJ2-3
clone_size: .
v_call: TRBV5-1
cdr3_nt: TGCGCCAGCAGCTTGGAGGGACTAGCGGGAGGGCCAGATACGCAGTATTTT
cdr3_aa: CASSLEGLAGGPDTQYF

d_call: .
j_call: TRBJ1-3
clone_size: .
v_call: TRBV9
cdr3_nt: TGTGCCAGCAGCGTAGCAGGTGGGGCCGGAAACACCATATATTTT
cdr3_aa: CASSVAGGAGNTIYF

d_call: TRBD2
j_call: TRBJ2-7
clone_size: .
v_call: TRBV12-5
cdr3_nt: TGTGCTAGTGGTTTGGTACGATCTCCCGGGACTAACTACGAGCAGTACTTC
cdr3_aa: CASGLVRSPGTNYEQYF

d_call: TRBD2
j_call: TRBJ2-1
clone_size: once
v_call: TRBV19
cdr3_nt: TGTGCCACAAGGACTAGCGAGGCCTTGAGGTCCGAGGATGAGCAGTTCTTC
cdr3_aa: CATRTSEALRSEDEQFF

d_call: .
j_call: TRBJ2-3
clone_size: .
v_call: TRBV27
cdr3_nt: TGTGCCAGCAGTTTATTCCGTGCAGATACGCAGTATTTT
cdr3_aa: CASSLFRADTQYF

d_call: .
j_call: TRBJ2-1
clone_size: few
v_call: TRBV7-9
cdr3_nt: TGTGCCAGCAGCCCGTCGACAGACAATGAGCAGTTCTTC
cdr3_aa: CASSPSTDNEQFF

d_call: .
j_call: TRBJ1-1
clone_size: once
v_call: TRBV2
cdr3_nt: TGTGCCAGCAACTCCCGGGAGGGCACTGAAGCTTTCTTT
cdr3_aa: CASNSREGTEAFF

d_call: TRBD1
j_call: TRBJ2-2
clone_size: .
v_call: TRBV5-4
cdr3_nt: TGTGCCAGCAGCTTGGACACAGGGGGTCAGGGCCTAGGGGAGCTGTTTTTT
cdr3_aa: CASSLDTGGQGLGELFF

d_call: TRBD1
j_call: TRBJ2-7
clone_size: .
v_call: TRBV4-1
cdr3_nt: TGCGCCAGCAGTCAAAGTCGGACAGGGGACTACGAGCAGTACTTC
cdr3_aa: CASSQSRTGDYEQYF

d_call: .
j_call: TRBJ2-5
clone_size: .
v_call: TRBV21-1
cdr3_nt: TGTGCCAGCAGCGCCCGGGACAGGGGTTACGGGACCCAGTACTTC
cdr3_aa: CASSARDRGYGTQYF

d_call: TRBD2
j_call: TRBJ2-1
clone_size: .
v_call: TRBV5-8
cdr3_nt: TGTGCCAGCAGCCCATGGACTAGCGGGAGAAGGTTTAACAATGAGCAGTTCTTC
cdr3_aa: CASSPWTSGRRFNNEQFF